This T cell receptor beta chain is from a study of blood T cell repertoires in COVID-19. As handled by the study authors: Amplification of reference gene primers provided the estimated nucleated cell counts. Profiled with immunoSEQ multiplex PCR; TCRdb holds only in-frame clones, not every one. V and J calls and clone size are copied from that table; D and trimming were computed from the DNA. The data contain roughly 80,000 clones, 82% of them seen just once; the ten biggest clones take up 27%. The germline gives CDR1 SNHLY, CDR2 FYNNEI. Trimming removed 6 bases from V and 8 bases from J, with 8 bases in between. CDR3 length equals 11 residues.

The TCR was taken from a human donor in a cohort sampled during active COVID-19. Sequencing was performed on peripheral blood. The rearrangement joins TRBV2 to TRBJ2-1; tentatively, D is TRBD2 (5 bases). Here the CDR3 DNA reads TGTGCCAGCAGGGGAGCGTATGAGCAGTTCTTC. It translates to CASRGAYEQFF.